Listed here is a single T cell receptor (beta chain). Its antigen remains unidentified. These data belong to a study of long-term antiretroviral therapy in people with HIV. The study, taken as a whole, reports: Viral resistance, ART adherence and therapy changes all lacked available data. Regardless of time point, clones expanded before ART dominated the repertoire. The study found that diversity rose after ART but stayed below transplant donor controls.

V shed 8 bases, J shed 3 bases, and the junction held 9 bases outside the gene matches. CDR1 is LNHDA, CDR2 SQIVND, per germline (reference sequence). The CDR3 is 15 amino acids. At survey level, the immunoSEQ assay was run in its v3.0 version. A per-sample goal of roughly 35,000-55,000 T-cell genomes was targeted by sequencing. The data were produced by immunoSEQ multiplex PCR, yet TCRdb's version contains in-frame clones alone and is incomplete. The sample holds approximately 21,000 clones, around 79% seen once. The sequence was collected from a middle-aged man with HIV. The sample here was unsorted PBMCs, taken 0.3 years after starting antiretroviral therapy. This chain uses TRBV19 with TRBJ1-2; 10 nucleotides agree with TRBD1. This CDR3 is CASEGTGDSYYGYTF. CDR3 nucleotide sequence: TGTGCCAGTGAAGGGACAGGGGACAGCTACTATGGCTACACCTTC.